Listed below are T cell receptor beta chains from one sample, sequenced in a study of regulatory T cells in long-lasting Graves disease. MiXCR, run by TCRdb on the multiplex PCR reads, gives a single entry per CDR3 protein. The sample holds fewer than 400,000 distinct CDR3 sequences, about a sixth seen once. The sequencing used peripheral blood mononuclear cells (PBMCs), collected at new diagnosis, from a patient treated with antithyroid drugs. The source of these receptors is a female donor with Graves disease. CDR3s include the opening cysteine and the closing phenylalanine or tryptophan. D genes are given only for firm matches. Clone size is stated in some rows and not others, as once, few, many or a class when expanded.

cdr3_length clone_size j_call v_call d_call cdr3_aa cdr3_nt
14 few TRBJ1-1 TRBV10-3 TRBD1 CATAGGTGFSEAFF TGTGCCACCGCCGGAGGGACAGGATTCTCTGAAGCTTTCTTT
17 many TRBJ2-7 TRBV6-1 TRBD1 CASSRDRGPGGPYEQYF TGTGCCAGTTCCCGGGACAGGGGGCCGGGTGGCCCCTACGAGCAGTACTTC
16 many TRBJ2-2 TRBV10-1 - CASSPRDPANTGELFF TGCGCCAGCAGCCCAAGGGACCCCGCGAACACCGGGGAGCTGTTTTTT
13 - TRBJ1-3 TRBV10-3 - CAIKEPPRNTIYF TGTGCCATCAAGGAGCCTCCAAGAAACACCATATATTTT
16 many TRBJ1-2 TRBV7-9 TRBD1 CASSRQGRVANYGYTF TGTGCCAGCAGCCGACAGGGGCGCGTCGCTAACTATGGCTACACCTTC
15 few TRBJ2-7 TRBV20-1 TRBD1 CSARDQRTGAYEQYF TGCAGTGCTAGAGATCAAAGGACAGGGGCCTACGAGCAGTACTTC
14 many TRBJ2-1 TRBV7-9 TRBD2 CASSPGTSGNEQFF TGTGCCAGCAGCCCTGGGACTAGCGGCAATGAGCAGTTCTTC
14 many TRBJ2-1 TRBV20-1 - CSARRGALANEQFF TGCAGTGCGAGGCGCGGGGCGCTGGCAAATGAGCAGTTCTTC
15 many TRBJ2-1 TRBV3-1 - CASSQDTSSYNEQFF TGTGCCAGCAGCCAAGATACCAGCTCCTACAATGAGCAGTTCTTC
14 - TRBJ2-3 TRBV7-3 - CASSPTLGADTQYF TGTGCCAGCAGCCCCACCTTGGGGGCCGATACGCAGTATTTT
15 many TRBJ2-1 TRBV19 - CASSISSDTYNEQFF TGTGCCAGTAGTATCTCTTCGGACACCTACAATGAGCAGTTCTTC
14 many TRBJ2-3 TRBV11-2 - CASSLGLGTTAQEF TGTGCCAGCAGCTTAGGCCTCGGCACTACCGCCCAGGAATTC
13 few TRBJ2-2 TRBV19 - CASRLVGTGELFF TGTGCCAGTAGACTGGTAGGCACCGGGGAGCTGTTTTTT
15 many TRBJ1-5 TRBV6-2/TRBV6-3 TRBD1 CASSDTGDDNQPQHF TGTGCCAGCAGTGATACAGGGGATGACAATCAGCCCCAGCATTTT
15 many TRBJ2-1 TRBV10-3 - CATRGEGKSYNEQFF TGTGCCACTCGAGGGGAAGGGAAGTCCTACAATGAGCAGTTCTTC
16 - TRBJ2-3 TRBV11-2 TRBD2 CASSARTSGSTNTQYF TGTGCCAGCAGTGCCCGGACTAGCGGGAGCACAAATACGCAGTATTTT
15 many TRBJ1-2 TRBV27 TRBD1 CASRLGNRGNYGYTF TGTGCCAGCAGACTGGGAAACAGGGGGAACTATGGCTACACCTTC
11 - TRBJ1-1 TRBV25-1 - CASINGPEAFF TGTGCCAGTATAAATGGCCCTGAAGCTTTCTTT
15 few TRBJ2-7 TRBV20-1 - CSARGGGGDTYEQYF TGCAGTGCCCGAGGGGGGGGGGGAGATACCTACGAGCAGTACTTC
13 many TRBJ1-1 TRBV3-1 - CASSQARASEAFF TGTGCCAGCAGCCAGGCTAGGGCTTCTGAAGCTTTCTTT
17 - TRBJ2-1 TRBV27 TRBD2 CASSFLVGLAEYNEQFF TGTGCCAGCAGTTTCCTAGTCGGACTAGCGGAATACAATGAGCAGTTCTTC
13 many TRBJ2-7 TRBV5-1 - CASSFFGTYEQYF TGTGCCAGCAGCTTTTTCGGAACCTACGAGCAGTACTTC
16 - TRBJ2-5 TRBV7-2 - CASSPGGNWGQETQYF TGTGCCAGCAGCCCCGGTGGGAATTGGGGCCAAGAGACCCAGTACTTC
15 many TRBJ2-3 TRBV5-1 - CASSLYDRSTDTQYF TGCGCCAGCAGCTTATACGACAGGAGCACAGATACGCAGTATTTT
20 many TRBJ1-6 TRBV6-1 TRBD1 CASSDRDPDRGRLYNSPLHF TGTGCCAGCAGTGATAGGGATCCGGACAGGGGGCGTTTGTATAATTCACCCCTCCACTTT
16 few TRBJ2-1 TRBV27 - CASTISGFNSYNEQFF TGTGCCAGCACCATAAGCGGATTCAACTCCTACAATGAGCAGTTCTTC
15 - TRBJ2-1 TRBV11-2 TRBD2 CASSFLAGGDNEQFF TGTGCCAGCAGCTTTCTAGCGGGAGGGGACAATGAGCAGTTCTTC
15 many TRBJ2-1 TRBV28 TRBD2 CASRADSGSGNEQFF TGTGCCAGCAGGGCGGACAGCGGGAGTGGCAATGAGCAGTTCTTC
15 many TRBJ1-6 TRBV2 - CASSDRGDGNSPLHF TGTGCCAGCAGTGACAGGGGCGACGGGAATTCACCCCTCCACTTT
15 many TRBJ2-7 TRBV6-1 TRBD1 CASSTGTGKSYEQYF TGTGCCAGCAGTACCGGGACAGGGAAATCCTACGAGCAGTACTTC
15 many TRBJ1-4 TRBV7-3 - CASSLTAGLGEKLFF TGTGCCAGCAGCTTAACGGCCGGGTTAGGCGAAAAACTGTTTTTT
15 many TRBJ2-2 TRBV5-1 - CASSLEEPGTGELFF TGCGCCAGCAGCTTGGAGGAGCCGGGAACCGGGGAGCTGTTTTTT
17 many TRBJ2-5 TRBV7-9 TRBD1 CASSSPRWDRGRETQYF TGTGCCAGCAGCTCCCCCCGCTGGGACAGGGGTAGAGAGACCCAGTACTTC
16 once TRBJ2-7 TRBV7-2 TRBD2 CASSSLAGGPTYEQYF TGTGCCAGCAGCTCGCTAGCGGGAGGGCCGACCTACGAGCAGTACTTC
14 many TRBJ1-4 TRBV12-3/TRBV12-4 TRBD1 CASSLDRVYEKLFF TGTGCCAGCAGTTTGGACAGGGTTTATGAAAAACTGTTTTTT
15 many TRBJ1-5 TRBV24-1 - CATSDLTPRRQPQHF TGTGCCACCAGTGATCTGACGCCCCGGCGTCAGCCCCAGCATTTT
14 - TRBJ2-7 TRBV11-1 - CASSHLGFSYEQYF TGTGCCAGCAGCCATCTCGGTTTCTCCTACGAGCAGTACTTC
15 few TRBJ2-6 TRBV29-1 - CSVAFLGTGANVLTF TGCAGCGTTGCCTTCTTAGGGACTGGGGCCAACGTCCTGACTTTC
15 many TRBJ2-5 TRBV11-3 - CASSLGGNSQETQYF TGTGCCAGCAGCTTAGGTGGTAACAGCCAAGAGACCCAGTACTTC
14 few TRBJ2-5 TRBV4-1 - CASSQRDSQETQYF TGCGCCAGCAGCCAACGAGACTCCCAAGAGACCCAGTACTTC
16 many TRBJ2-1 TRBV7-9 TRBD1 CASSHRTGSAYNEQFF TGTGCCAGCAGCCACAGGACAGGGTCTGCCTACAATGAGCAGTTCTTC
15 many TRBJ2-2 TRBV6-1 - CASRTPGQRGGELFF TGTGCCAGCAGGACACCGGGACAAAGGGGCGGGGAGCTGTTTTTT
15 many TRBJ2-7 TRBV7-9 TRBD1 CASSARTGPNYEQYF TGTGCCAGCAGTGCTCGGACAGGGCCGAACTACGAGCAGTACTTC
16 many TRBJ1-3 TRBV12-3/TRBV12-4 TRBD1 CASSLKRQGKGNTIYF TGTGCCAGCAGTTTGAAACGACAGGGAAAAGGAAACACCATATATTTT
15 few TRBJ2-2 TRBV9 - CASSGGRRNTGELFF TGTGCCAGCAGCGGAGGCCGAAGGAACACCGGGGAGCTGTTTTTT
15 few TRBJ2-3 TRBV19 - CASSIRSISTDTQYF TGTGCCAGTAGTATTAGGTCAATTAGCACAGATACGCAGTATTTT
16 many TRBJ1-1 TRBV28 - CASRAATTNMNTEAFF TGTGCCAGCAGGGCGGCAACAACTAACATGAACACTGAAGCTTTCTTT
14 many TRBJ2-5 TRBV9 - CASSVAEGGETQYF TGTGCCAGCAGCGTAGCGGAAGGAGGAGAGACCCAGTACTTC
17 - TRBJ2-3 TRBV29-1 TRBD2 CSVEDQRDGRPSDTQYF TGCAGCGTTGAAGATCAGCGGGACGGGAGGCCCTCAGATACGCAGTATTTT
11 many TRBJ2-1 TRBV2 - CASRPQNEQFF TGTGCCAGCAGGCCTCAGAATGAGCAGTTCTTC
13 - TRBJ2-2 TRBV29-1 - CSGLVVNTGELFF TGCAGCGGGCTAGTCGTGAACACCGGGGAGCTGTTTTTT
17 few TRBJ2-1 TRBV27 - CASSSSGLAGVFNEQFF -
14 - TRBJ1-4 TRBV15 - CATRRRQLNEKLFF TGTGCCACCAGACGGAGACAGCTAAATGAAAAACTGTTTTTT
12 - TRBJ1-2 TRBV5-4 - CASSLDVGGYTF TGTGCCAGCAGCCTGGACGTGGGAGGCTACACCTTC